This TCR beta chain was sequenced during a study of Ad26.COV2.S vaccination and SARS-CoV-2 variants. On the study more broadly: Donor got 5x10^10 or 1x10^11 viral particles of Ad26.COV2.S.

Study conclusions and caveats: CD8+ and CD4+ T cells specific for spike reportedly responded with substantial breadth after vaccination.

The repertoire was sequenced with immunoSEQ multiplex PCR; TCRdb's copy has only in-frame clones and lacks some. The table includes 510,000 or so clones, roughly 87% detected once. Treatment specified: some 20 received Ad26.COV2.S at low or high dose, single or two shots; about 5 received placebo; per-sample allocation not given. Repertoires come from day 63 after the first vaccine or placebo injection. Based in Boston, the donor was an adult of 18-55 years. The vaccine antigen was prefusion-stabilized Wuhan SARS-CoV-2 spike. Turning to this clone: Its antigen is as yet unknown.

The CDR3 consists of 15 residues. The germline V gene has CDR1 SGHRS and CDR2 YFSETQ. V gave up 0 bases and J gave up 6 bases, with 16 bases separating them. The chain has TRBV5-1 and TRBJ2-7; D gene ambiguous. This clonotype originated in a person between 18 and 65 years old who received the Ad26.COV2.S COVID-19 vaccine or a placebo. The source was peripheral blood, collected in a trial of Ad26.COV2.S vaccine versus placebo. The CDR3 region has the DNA TGCGCCAGCAGCTTGGAGAAGGACCTCCCGGGCGAGCAGTACTTC. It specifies CASSLEKDLPGEQYF.